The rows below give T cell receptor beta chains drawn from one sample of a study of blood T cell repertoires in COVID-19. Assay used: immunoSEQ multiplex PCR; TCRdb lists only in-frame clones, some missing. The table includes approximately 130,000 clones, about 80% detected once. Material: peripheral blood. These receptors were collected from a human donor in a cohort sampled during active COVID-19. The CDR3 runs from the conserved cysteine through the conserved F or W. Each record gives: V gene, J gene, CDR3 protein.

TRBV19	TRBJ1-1	CASRTWNTEAFF
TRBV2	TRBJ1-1	CASSPTGVYTEAFF
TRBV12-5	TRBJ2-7	CASGLQAGGPYEQYF
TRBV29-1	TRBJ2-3	CSVGTSGLTDTQYF
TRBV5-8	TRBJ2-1	CASSQTGGEQFF
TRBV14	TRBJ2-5	CASSQVWGTLAGNQETQYF
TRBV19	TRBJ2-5	CASSRPYQETQYF
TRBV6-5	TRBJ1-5	CASSSVFTASNQPQHF
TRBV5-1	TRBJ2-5	CASSLGQGQETQYF
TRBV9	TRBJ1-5	CASSVGGLSNQPQHF
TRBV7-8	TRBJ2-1	CASSPMGAGVGQFF
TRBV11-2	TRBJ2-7	CATGPGQGNYEQYF
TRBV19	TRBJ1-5	CASRPDRGPRAQHF
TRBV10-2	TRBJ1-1	CASSEGDRGRGTEAFF
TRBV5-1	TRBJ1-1	CASGKQGLNTEAFF
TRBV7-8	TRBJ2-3	CASKHAGSRTDTQYF
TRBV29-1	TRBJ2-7	CSVAGGNPYEQYF
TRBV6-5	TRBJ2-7	CASRDLATGGSEQYF
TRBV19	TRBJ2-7	CASSGTGDLSYEQYF
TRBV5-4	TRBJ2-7	CASSPSTGSYEQYF
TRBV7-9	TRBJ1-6	CASSPAPTGYSPLHF
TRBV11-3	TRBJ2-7	CASSDGQDYEQYF
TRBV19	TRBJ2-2	CASSWDRGPGELFF
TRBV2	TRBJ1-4	CASSRDLTNEKLFF
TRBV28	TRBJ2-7	CASSFSAVRRDSSSYEQYF
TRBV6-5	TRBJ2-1	CASSQAGGGNEQFF
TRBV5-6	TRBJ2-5	CASSLGTAQETQYF
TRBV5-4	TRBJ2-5	CASSRGVAGPPYQETQYF
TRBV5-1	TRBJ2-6	CASSPEARGANVLTF
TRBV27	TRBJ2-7	CASSPPGQVNEQYF
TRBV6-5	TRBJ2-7	CASRGGVHEQYF
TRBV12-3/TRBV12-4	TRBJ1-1	CASSSTGTEAFF
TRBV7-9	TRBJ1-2	CASTHPGQGRDGYTF
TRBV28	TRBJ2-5	CASSLYQGKTQYF
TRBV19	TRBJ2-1	CASRTDRGRNEQFF
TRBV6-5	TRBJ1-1	CASKQGGTEAFF
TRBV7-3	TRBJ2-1	CASSPSFVDYNEQFF
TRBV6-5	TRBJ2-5	CASSYSNPSLLETQYF
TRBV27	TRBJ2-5	CASSKVEGETQYF
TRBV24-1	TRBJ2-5	CATSDGQEVAQYF
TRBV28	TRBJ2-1	CASSFWSSSYNEQFF
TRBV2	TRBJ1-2	CASSPQGASYGYTF
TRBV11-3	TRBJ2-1	CASSLDSGGPGNEQFF
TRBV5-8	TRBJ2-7	CASSSGLGARFNEQYF
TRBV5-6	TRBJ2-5	CASSLVVKRGLKETQYF